The rows below give T cell receptor beta chains drawn from one sample of a study of T cells in Graves' hyperthyroidism and ophthalmopathy. TCRdb used MiXCR to reprocess the multiplex PCR reads, holding one entry per CDR3 protein. The sample lists about 530,000 distinct CDR3 sequences; 15% to 20% were seen once. The specimen sequenced was blood. The source of these receptors is a woman aged 18 to 35 with Graves' ophthalmopathy. CDR3s include the opening cysteine and the closing phenylalanine or tryptophan. Each record gives: J gene, clone size, D gene, V gene, CDR3 protein, CDR3 DNA. D genes are given only for firm matches. Part of the rows lack a size; the others show once, few, many or a class for expanded clones.

J gene: TRBJ1-1
clone size: -
D gene: -
V gene: TRBV28
CDR3 protein: CASSYWGATEAFF
CDR3 DNA: TGTGCCAGCAGTTATTGGGGGGCCACTGAAGCTTTCTTT

J gene: TRBJ1-1
clone size: many
D gene: -
V gene: TRBV28
CDR3 protein: CASSSTGETEAFF
CDR3 DNA: TGTGCCAGCAGTTCCACCGGAGAAACTGAAGCTTTCTTT

J gene: TRBJ2-6
clone size: -
D gene: -
V gene: TRBV6-2/TRBV6-3
CDR3 protein: CASSDWGAGANVLTF
CDR3 DNA: TGTGCCAGCAGCGACTGGGGGGCGGGGGCCAACGTCCTGACTTTC

J gene: TRBJ1-5
clone size: many
D gene: -
V gene: TRBV18
CDR3 protein: CASSSSLDQPQHF
CDR3 DNA: TGTGCCAGCTCATCAAGTCTGGATCAGCCCCAGCATTTT

J gene: TRBJ1-1
clone size: -
D gene: -
V gene: TRBV5-6
CDR3 protein: CASSPPMGGRRTEAFF
CDR3 DNA: TGTGCCAGCAGCCCCCCAATGGGGGGCAGGCGGACTGAAGCTTTCTTT

J gene: TRBJ2-7
clone size: few
D gene: -
V gene: TRBV6-1
CDR3 protein: CASSDRGRMGSEQYF
CDR3 DNA: TGTGCCAGCAGTGATCGGGGGCGCATGGGATCCGAGCAGTACTTC

J gene: TRBJ2-1
clone size: many
D gene: TRBD1
V gene: TRBV30
CDR3 protein: CAWSSGTGTYNEQFF
CDR3 DNA: TGTGCCTGGAGTTCCGGGACAGGGACCTACAATGAGCAGTTCTTC

J gene: TRBJ1-2
clone size: many
D gene: -
V gene: TRBV6-1
CDR3 protein: CASSPVAGDGYTF
CDR3 DNA: TGTGCCAGCAGCCCCGTGGCAGGGGATGGCTACACCTTC

J gene: TRBJ1-4
clone size: -
D gene: -
V gene: TRBV24-1
CDR3 protein: CATSHGGNGEKLFF
CDR3 DNA: TGTGCCACCAGTCATGGAGGAAACGGTGAAAAACTGTTTTTT

J gene: TRBJ1-2
clone size: many
D gene: TRBD1
V gene: TRBV28
CDR3 protein: CASSPTGTGGIYGYTF
CDR3 DNA: TGTGCCAGCAGTCCTACCGGGACAGGGGGAATCTATGGCTACACCTTC

J gene: TRBJ2-2
clone size: -
D gene: TRBD2
V gene: TRBV7-8
CDR3 protein: CASSTTSGINTGELFF
CDR3 DNA: TGTGCCAGCAGCACGACTAGCGGGATAAACACCGGGGAGCTGTTTTTT

J gene: TRBJ2-3
clone size: few
D gene: -
V gene: TRBV6-2/TRBV6-3
CDR3 protein: CASKDWTNTDTQYF
CDR3 DNA: TGTGCCAGCAAGGATTGGACCAACACAGATACGCAGTATTTT

J gene: TRBJ1-2
clone size: few
D gene: TRBD1
V gene: TRBV28
CDR3 protein: CASTPSGAGQGGNYGYTF
CDR3 DNA: TGTGCCAGCACCCCATCCGGAGCGGGACAGGGGGGTAACTATGGCTACACCTTC

J gene: TRBJ2-1
clone size: many
D gene: TRBD2
V gene: TRBV2
CDR3 protein: CASTRGLAGEQFF
CDR3 DNA: TGTGCCAGCACTAGGGGACTAGCGGGTGAGCAGTTCTTC

J gene: TRBJ1-2
clone size: many
D gene: -
V gene: TRBV10-3
CDR3 protein: CAISESTPPGYTF
CDR3 DNA: TGTGCCATCAGTGAGTCGACTCCGCCTGGCTACACCTTC

J gene: TRBJ2-2
clone size: -
D gene: TRBD2
V gene: TRBV20-1
CDR3 protein: CSARRPLTSGTNTGELFF
CDR3 DNA: TGCAGTGCAAGGCGGCCCCTGACTAGCGGGACGAACACCGGGGAGCTGTTTTTT

J gene: TRBJ1-6
clone size: -
D gene: -
V gene: TRBV10-3
CDR3 protein: CAISERGTSNSPLHF
CDR3 DNA: TGTGCCATCAGTGAGCGGGGGACAAGTAATTCACCCCTCCACTTT

J gene: TRBJ2-3
clone size: -
D gene: -
V gene: TRBV5-6
CDR3 protein: CASSLHRVTDTQYF
CDR3 DNA: TGTGCCAGCAGCTTGCACAGGGTTACAGATACGCAGTATTTT

J gene: TRBJ2-3
clone size: many
D gene: -
V gene: TRBV30
CDR3 protein: CAWSPPTDTQYF
CDR3 DNA: TGTGCCTGGAGCCCCCCCACAGATACGCAGTATTTT

J gene: TRBJ2-1
clone size: many
D gene: TRBD2
V gene: TRBV5-1
CDR3 protein: CASSLSGGVSYNEQFF
CDR3 DNA: TGCGCCAGCAGCTTGTCGGGGGGGGTATCCTACAATGAGCAGTTCTTC

J gene: TRBJ2-1
clone size: -
D gene: -
V gene: TRBV20-1
CDR3 protein: CSANPPGLPTNEQFF
CDR3 DNA: TGCAGTGCTAACCCGCCGGGACTCCCCACAAATGAGCAGTTCTTC

J gene: TRBJ2-1
clone size: -
D gene: -
V gene: TRBV20-1
CDR3 protein: CSAPELAQIEQFF
CDR3 DNA: TGCAGTGCCCCCGAGCTAGCTCAAATTGAGCAGTTCTTC

J gene: TRBJ2-1
clone size: many
D gene: TRBD2
V gene: TRBV27
CDR3 protein: CASRLSGELPSSYNEQFF
CDR3 DNA: TGTGCCAGCAGGCTTAGCGGGGAGCTTCCTAGCTCCTACAATGAGCAGTTCTTC

J gene: TRBJ2-7
clone size: few
D gene: TRBD2
V gene: TRBV7-3
CDR3 protein: CASSPLGGGLAGAYEQYF
CDR3 DNA: TGTGCCAGCAGCCCCCTCGGGGGTGGACTAGCGGGAGCTTACGAGCAGTACTTC

J gene: TRBJ1-4
clone size: few
D gene: -
V gene: TRBV14
CDR3 protein: CASSLLTGSTNEKLFF
CDR3 DNA: TGTGCCAGCAGCCTTCTTACAGGATCGACTAATGAAAAACTGTTTTTT

J gene: TRBJ2-7
clone size: few
D gene: -
V gene: TRBV6-2/TRBV6-3
CDR3 protein: CASSYTTTGGNQNEQYF
CDR3 DNA: TGTGCCAGCAGTTACACAACAACCGGGGGAAATCAAAACGAGCAGTACTTC

J gene: TRBJ1-5
clone size: many
D gene: -
V gene: TRBV6-1
CDR3 protein: CASRPPRGTNQPQHF
CDR3 DNA: TGTGCCAGCAGGCCCCCGAGGGGGACCAATCAGCCCCAGCATTTT